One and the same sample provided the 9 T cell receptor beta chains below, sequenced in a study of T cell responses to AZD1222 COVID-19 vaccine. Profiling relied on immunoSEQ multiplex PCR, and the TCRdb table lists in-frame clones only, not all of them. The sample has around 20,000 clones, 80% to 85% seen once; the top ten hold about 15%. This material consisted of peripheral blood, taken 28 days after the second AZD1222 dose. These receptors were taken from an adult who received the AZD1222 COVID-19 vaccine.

CDR3 bases: TGTGCCAGCAGCCCCAACCGTGGTAGGGACTATGGCTACACCTTC. The encoded protein is CASSPNRGRDYGYTF. The chain employs TRBV11-2 and TRBJ1-2, with unresolved D. The germline V gene encodes CDR1 SGHAT and CDR2 FQNNGV. The CDR3 has 15 amino acids. Trimming removed 5 bases from V and 3 bases from J, with 16 bases in between.

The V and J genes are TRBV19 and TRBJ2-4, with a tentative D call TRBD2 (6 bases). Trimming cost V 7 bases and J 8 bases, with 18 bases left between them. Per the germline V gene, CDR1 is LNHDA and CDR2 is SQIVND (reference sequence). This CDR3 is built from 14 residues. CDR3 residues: CASMVTGGGDIQYF. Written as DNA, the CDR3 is TGTGCCAGTATGGTAACAGGCGGAGGGGACATTCAGTACTTC.

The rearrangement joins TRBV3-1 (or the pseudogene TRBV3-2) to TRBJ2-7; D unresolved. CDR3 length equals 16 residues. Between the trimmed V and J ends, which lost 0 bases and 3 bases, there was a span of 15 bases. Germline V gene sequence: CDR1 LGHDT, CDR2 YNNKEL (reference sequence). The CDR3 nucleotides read TGTGCCAGCAGCCAAGATGGCGCAACAAATTACTACGAGCAGTACTTC. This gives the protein CASSQDGATNYYEQYF.

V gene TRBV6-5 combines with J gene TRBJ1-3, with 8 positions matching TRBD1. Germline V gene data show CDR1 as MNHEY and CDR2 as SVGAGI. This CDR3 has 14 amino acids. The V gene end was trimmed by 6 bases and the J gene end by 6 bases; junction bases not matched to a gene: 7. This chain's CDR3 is CASRQQGAQNTIYF. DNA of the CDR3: TGTGCCAGCAGACAGCAGGGGGCGCAAAACACCATATATTTT.

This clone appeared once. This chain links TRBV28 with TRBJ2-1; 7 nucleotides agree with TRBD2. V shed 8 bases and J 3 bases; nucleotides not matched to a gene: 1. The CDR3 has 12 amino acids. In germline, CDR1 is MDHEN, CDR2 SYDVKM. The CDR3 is CASGRVYNEQFF. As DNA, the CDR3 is TGTGCCAGCGGGAGGGTCTACAATGAGCAGTTCTTC.

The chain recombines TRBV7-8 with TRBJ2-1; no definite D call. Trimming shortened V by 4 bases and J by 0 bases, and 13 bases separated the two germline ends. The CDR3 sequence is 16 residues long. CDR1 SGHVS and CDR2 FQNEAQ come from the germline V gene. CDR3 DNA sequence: TGTGCCAGCAGCTCTGCACGGCTAAGCTCCTACAATGAGCAGTTCTTC. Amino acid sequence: CASSSARLSSYNEQFF.

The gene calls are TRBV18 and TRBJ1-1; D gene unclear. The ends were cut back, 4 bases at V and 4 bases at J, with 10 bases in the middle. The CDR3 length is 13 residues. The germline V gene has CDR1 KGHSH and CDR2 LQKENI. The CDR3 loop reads CASSQGWVTEAFF. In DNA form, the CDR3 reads TGTGCCAGCTCACAAGGGTGGGTCACTGAAGCTTTCTTT.

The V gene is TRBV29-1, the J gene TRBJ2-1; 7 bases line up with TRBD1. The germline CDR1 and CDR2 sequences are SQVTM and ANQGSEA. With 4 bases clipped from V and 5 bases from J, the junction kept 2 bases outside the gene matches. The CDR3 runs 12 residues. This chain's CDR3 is CSVGQGDNEQFF. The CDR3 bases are TGCAGCGTTGGACAGGGAGACAATGAGCAGTTCTTC.

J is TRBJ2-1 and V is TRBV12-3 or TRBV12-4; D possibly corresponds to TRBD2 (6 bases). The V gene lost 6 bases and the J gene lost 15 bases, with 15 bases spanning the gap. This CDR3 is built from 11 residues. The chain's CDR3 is CASSPGTAPFF. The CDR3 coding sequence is TGTGCCAGCAGCCCCGGGACTGCCCCGTTCTTC.